Following are 5 T cell receptor beta chains from one sample sequenced in a study of Ad26.COV2.S vaccination and SARS-CoV-2 variants. Here immunoSEQ multiplex PCR was the method, and the copy in TCRdb shows in-frame clones only, minus some. The repertoire holds 350,000 to 400,000 clones, with approximately 90% as singletons. Indicated treatment: about 20 received Ad26.COV2.S at low or high dose, single or two shots; 5 received placebo; per-sample allocation not given. On day 63 after the first injection, vaccine and placebo recipients gave samples. Sequences were derived from peripheral blood, sampled in a trial of Ad26.COV2.S vaccine versus placebo. These receptors were taken from a person aged 18-60 years who received the Ad26.COV2.S COVID-19 vaccine or a placebo.

The chain recombines TRBV3-1 (or the pseudogene TRBV3-2) with TRBJ2-6; unclear D gene. CDR1 is LGHDT and CDR2 is YNNKEL in the germline V gene (reference sequence). This CDR3 has 14 amino acids. The V end lost 6 bases, the J end lost 0 bases, and 6 bases lay between the germline ends. CDR3 DNA sequence: TGTGCCAGCAGTAAGGGCTCTGGGGCCAACGTCCTGACTTTC. This encodes CASSKGSGANVLTF.

The CDR3 DNA reads as TGCGCCAGCAGCCGGACCGGGACAGGGCAAGAGACCCAGTACTTC. It yields the protein CASSRTGTGQETQYF. The chain carries TRBV4-3 and TRBJ2-5; 9 bases are shared with TRBD1. The trim removed 4 bases at V and 2 bases at J, leaving 5 bases unmatched. Germline V gene data show CDR1 as LGHNA and CDR2 as YSLEER. This CDR3 contains 15 residues.

This chain joins TRBV3-1 (or the pseudogene TRBV3-2) and TRBJ2-3; 15 bases align to TRBD2. This CDR3 has 19 amino acids. J was trimmed by 1 base and V by 4 bases; bases with no gene match: 9. The germline V gene encodes CDR1 LGHDT and CDR2 YNNKEL (reference sequence). The CDR3 sequence is CASSRTSGGDYLRTDTQYF. The DNA for the CDR3 is TGTGCCAGCAGCCGGACTAGCGGGGGGGATTATCTCCGCACAGATACGCAGTATTTT.

The gene calls are TRBV11-2 and TRBJ2-7; tentatively, D is TRBD2 (5 bases). Trimming cost V 1 base and J 7 bases, with 8 bases left between them. Per the germline V gene, CDR1 is SGHAT and CDR2 is FQNNGV. This CDR3 spans 12 amino acids. Written as DNA, the CDR3 is TGTGCCAGCAGCTTAGCTCGGGGTGAGCAGTACTTC. Residues: CASSLARGEQYF.

The J gene is TRBJ1-4, the V gene TRBV6-5; D unclear. V was cut by 6 bases and J by 0 bases, with 8 bases left in between. CDR3 length: 14 residues. The germline V gene has CDR1 MNHEY and CDR2 SVGAGI. The CDR3 DNA reads as TGTGCCAGCAGCAGACAATCAACTAATGAAAAACTGTTTTTT. Residues: CASSRQSTNEKLFF.